This T cell receptor beta chain came from a study of T cell repertoires in cytomegalovirus infection. TCRdb called the reads again in MiXCR, with one record for every CDR3 protein. The table lists 600,000 to 700,000 distinct CDR3 sequences, 30% to 35% of them singletons. Broader study findings: Cumulative public TCR beta family frequency identified CMV carriers with the relevant HLA.

This clonotype has only a few counts. Its antigen is not identified. V was trimmed by 2 bases and J by 7 bases, leaving 11 bases between them. The CDR3 has 14 amino acids. Germline V gives CDR1 ENHRY, CDR2 SYGVKD. Sequenced here: cultured PBMCs, sampled from culture after CMV antigen stimulation. The TCR comes from a human donor in good health (CMV status not recorded). Some clones in this sample may be carry-over from other donors' samples. The chain uses TRBV10-3 and TRBJ1-4; D remains ambiguous. The CDR3 nucleotides read TGTGCCATCAGTGAGAGCTCAGGAAGTGAAAAACTGTTTTTT. Protein product: CAISESSGSEKLFF.